This TCR beta chain originates from a study of regulatory T cells in long-lasting Graves disease. On the study more broadly: Prior antithyroid drug treatment in newly diagnosed Graves' patients lasted under 3 months.

Germline V gene lookup returns CDR1 LGHDT and CDR2 YNNKEL (reference sequence). The germline V and J ends were trimmed by 9 bases and 3 bases, with 21 bases remaining between them. The CDR3 has 16 amino acids. As to time point: newly diagnosed GD, antithyroid drugs for less than 3 months. PBMC-extracted RNA yielded the TCR library. Assembly of TCR beta libraries relied on iRepertoire HTBI primers together with Arm-PCR of CDR3 regions. TCRdb redid the calling of the multiplex PCR reads with MiXCR, one entry per CDR3 protein. The sample shows 350,000 to 400,000 distinct CDR3 sequences, around 15% of them seen only once. In addition, the sample was reused for a study of T cells in Graves' hyperthyroidism and ophthalmopathy. That investigation notes: Most thyroid-expanded clonotypes above 0.001 were also found in blood. It was a median approximately 6.9 months before onset that the model predicted ophthalmopathy.

The chain joins TRBV3-1 to TRBJ1-5; D might be TRBD1 (5 bases). The clonotype originates from a young woman with Graves disease. The specimen comprised peripheral blood mononuclear cells (PBMCs), sampled at new diagnosis, from a patient treated with antithyroid drugs. CDR3 loop: CASSVGGDLNNQPQHF. CDR3 in DNA: TGTGCCAGTAGTGTGGGGGGGGACCTAAACAATCAGCCCCAGCATTTT.